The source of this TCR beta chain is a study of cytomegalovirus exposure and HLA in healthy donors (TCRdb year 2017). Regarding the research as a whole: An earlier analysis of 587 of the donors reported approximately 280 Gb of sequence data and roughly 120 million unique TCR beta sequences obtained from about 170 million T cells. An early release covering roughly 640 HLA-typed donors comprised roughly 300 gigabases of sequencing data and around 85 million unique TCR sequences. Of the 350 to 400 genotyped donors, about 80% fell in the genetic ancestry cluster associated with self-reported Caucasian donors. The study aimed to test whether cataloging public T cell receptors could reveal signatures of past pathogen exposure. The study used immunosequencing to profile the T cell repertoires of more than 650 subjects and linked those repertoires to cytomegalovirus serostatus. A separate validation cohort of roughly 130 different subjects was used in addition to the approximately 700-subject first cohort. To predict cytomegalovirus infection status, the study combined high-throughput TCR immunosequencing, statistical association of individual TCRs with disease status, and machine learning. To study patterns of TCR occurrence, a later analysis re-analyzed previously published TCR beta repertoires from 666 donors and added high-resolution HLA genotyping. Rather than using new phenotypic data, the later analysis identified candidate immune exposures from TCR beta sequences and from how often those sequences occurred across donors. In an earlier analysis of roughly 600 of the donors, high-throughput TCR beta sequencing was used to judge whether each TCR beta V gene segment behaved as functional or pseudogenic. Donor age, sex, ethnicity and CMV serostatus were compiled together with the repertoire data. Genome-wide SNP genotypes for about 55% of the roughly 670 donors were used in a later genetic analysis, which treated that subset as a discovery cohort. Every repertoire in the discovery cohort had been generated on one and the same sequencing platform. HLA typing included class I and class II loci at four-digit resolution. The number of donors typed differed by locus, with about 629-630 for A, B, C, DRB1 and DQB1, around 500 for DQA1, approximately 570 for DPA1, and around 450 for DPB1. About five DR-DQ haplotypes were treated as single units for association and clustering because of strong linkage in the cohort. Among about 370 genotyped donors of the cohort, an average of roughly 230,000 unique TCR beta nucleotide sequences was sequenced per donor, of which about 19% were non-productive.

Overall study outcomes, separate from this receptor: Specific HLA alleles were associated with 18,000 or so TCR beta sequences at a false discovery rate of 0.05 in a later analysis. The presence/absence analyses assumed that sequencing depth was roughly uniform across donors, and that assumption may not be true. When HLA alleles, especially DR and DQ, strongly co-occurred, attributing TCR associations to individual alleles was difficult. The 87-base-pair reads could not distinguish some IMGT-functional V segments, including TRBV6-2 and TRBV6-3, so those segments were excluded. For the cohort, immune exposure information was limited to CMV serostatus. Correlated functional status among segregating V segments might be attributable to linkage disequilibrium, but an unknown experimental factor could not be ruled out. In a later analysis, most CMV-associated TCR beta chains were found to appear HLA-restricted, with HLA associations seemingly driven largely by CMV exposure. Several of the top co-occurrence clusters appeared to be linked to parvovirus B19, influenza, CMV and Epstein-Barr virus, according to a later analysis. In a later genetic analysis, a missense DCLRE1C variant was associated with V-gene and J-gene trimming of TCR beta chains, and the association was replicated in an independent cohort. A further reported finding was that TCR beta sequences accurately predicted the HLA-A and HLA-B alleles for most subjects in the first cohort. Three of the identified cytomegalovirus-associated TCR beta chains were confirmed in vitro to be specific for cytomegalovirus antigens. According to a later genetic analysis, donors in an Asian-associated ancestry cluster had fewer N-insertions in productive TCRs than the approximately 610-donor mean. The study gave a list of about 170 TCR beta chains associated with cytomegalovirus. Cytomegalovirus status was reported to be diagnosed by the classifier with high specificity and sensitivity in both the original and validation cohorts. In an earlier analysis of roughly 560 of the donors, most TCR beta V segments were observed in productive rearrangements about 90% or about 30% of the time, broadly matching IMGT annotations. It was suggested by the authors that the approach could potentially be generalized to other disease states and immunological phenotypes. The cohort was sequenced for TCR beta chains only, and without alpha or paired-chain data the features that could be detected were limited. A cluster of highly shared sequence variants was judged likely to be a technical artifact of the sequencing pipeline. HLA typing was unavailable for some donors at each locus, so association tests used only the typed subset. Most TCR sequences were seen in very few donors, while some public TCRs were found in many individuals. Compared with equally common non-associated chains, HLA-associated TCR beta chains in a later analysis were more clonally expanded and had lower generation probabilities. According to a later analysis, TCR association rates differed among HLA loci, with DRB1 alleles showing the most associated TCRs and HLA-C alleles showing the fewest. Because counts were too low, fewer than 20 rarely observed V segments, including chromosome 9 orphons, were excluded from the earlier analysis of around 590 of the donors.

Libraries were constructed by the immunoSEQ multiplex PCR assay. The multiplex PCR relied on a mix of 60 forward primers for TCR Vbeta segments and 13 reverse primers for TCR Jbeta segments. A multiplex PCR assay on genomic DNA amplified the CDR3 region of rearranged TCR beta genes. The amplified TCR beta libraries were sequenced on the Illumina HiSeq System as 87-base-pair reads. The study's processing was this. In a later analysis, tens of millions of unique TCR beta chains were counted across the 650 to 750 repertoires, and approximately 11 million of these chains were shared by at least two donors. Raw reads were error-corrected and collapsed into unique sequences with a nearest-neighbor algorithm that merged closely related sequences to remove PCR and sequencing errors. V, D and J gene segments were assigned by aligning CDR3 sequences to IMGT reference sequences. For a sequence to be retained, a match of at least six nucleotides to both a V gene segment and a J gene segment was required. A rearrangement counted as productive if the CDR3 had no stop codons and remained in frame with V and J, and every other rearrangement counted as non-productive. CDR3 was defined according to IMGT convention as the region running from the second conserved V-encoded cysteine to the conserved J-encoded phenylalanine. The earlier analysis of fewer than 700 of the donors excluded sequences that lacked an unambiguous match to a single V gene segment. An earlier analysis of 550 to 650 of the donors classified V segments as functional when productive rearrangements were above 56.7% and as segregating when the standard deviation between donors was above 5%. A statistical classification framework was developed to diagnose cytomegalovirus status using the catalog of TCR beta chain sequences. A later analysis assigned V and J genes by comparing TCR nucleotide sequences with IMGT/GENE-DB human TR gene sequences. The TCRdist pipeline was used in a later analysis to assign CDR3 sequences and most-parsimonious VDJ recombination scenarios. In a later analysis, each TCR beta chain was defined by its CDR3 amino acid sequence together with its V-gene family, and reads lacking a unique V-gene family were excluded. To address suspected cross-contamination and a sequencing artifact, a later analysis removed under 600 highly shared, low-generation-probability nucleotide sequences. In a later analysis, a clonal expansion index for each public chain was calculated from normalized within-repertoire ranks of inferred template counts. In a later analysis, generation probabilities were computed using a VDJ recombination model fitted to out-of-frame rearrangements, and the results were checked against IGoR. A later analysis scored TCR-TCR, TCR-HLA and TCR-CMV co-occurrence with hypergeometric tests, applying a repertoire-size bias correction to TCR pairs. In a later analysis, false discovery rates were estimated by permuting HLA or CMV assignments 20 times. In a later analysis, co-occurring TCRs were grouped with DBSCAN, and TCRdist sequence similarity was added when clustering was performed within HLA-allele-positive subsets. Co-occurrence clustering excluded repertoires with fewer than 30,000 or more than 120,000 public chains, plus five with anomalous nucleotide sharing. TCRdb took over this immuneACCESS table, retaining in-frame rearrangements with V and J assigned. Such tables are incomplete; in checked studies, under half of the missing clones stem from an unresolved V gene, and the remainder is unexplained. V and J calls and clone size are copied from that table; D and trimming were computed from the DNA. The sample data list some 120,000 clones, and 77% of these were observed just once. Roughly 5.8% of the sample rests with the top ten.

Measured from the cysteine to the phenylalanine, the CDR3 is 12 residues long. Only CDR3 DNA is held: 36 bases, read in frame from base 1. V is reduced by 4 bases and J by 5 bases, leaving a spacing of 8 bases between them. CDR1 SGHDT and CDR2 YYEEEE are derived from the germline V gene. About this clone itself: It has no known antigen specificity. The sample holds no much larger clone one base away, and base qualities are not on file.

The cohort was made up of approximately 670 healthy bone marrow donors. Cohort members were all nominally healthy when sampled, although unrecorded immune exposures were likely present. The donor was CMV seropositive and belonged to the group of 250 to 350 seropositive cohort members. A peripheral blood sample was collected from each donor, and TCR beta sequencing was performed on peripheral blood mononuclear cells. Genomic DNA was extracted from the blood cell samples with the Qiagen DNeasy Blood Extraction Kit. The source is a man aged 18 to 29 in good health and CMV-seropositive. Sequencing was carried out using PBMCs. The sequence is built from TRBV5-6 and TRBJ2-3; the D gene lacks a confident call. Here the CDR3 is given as CASSLSLDTQYF. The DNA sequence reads TGTGCCAGCAGCCTCTCCCTAGATACGCAGTATTTT.